Following are 19 T cell receptor beta chains from one sample sequenced in a study of blood T cell repertoires in COVID-19. Repertoires were generated with immunoSEQ multiplex PCR, while TCRdb's copy carries only in-frame clones and drops some. The table has about 200,000 clones, about 89% seen once. Sequenced sample: peripheral blood. These receptors originate from a man between 60 and 75 years old who had recovered from COVID-19.

The J gene is TRBJ2-1, the V gene TRBV3-1 (or the pseudogene TRBV3-2); D uncertain. The CDR3 spans 16 residues. Germline values: CDR1 LGHDT, CDR2 YNNKEL (reference sequence). Trimming cost V 0 bases and J 3 bases, with 12 bases left between them. CDR3 in amino acids: CASSQEWAGLYNEQFF. The CDR3 DNA sequence: TGTGCCAGCAGCCAAGAGTGGGCCGGTCTCTACAATGAGCAGTTCTTC.

The chain is built from TRBV3-1 (or the pseudogene TRBV3-2) and TRBJ1-1, with D unresolved. The CDR3 is 11 residues long. Trimming left V 1 base short and J 8 bases short, with 5 bases between. Germline V gene sequence: CDR1 LGHDT, CDR2 YNNKEL (reference sequence). CDR3 nucleotide sequence: TGTGCCAGCAGCCAAGGGGCAGAAGCTTTCTTT. Residues: CASSQGAEAFF.

The chain combines TRBV5-4 with TRBJ2-5, with D possibly TRBD1 on 6 matching bases. This CDR3 contains 11 residues. Trimming took off 4 bases at V and 11 bases at J, with 12 bases between the two ends. Germline V lookup: CDR1 SGHNT, CDR2 YYREEE (reference sequence). The CDR3: CASSNRVGQYF. DNA for the CDR3: TGTGCCAGCAGCAACAGGGTAGGGCAGTACTTC.

The chain carries TRBV6-1 and TRBJ1-2, with D possibly matching TRBD1 (5 bases). Germline values: CDR1 MNHNS, CDR2 SASEGT. The CDR3 runs to 14 residues. The ends were cut back, 0 bases at V and 7 bases at J, with 12 bases in the middle. CDR3 region: CASSEAKRGFGYTF. CDR3 sequence (DNA): TGTGCCAGCAGTGAAGCGAAACGGGGGTTTGGCTACACCTTC.

The CDR3 here is CASSVHEAGLYEQYF. In nucleotides, the CDR3 is TGTGCCAGCAGCGTACACGAAGCGGGACTCTACGAGCAGTACTTC. The chain has TRBV9 and TRBJ2-7, with 7 bases that match TRBD2. V lost 1 base, J lost 3 bases, and 7 bases stayed unmatched. The CDR3 is 15 residues long. Germline V gives CDR1 SGDLS, CDR2 YYNGEE.

The chain links TRBV28 to TRBJ2-3; D might be TRBD2 (5 bases). The CDR3 spans 15 residues. Germline assignment: CDR1 MDHEN and CDR2 SYDVKM. V dropped 3 bases and J dropped 5 bases, with 15 bases sitting between them. The CDR3 here is CASSLPDSSRDTQYF. CDR3 bases: TGTGCCAGCAGTTTGCCGGACTCGTCCCGAGATACGCAGTATTTT. Together with reference TRBV28 and TRBJ2-3, the CDR3 gives the full variable domain: DVKVTQSSRYLVKRTGEKVFLECVQDMDHENMFWYRQDPGLGLRLIYFSYDVKMKEKGDIPEGYSVSREKKERFSLILESASTNQTSMYLCASSLPDSSRDTQYFGPGTRLTVL.

The gene calls are TRBV28 and TRBJ1-2; D might be TRBD1 (5 bases). Germline CDR1 reads MDHEN; CDR2 reads SYDVKM. The V end lost 6 bases, the J end lost 8 bases, and 19 bases lay between the germline ends. This CDR3 contains 14 residues. This CDR3 is CASRDHGWGVGYTF. CDR3 in DNA: TGTGCCAGCAGGGATCACGGTTGGGGGGTAGGCTACACCTTC.

The genes are TRBV5-6 and TRBJ1-5; D call uncertain. The CDR3 extends over 15 amino acids. Trimming took 3 bases from V and 3 from J, leaving 13 bases between them. CDR1 is SGHDT, CDR2 YYEEEE, per germline. The CDR3 is CASSWRGSYNQPQHF. The DNA for the CDR3 is TGTGCCAGCAGCTGGCGAGGGAGCTACAATCAGCCCCAGCATTTT. Full variable domain (rest looked up from reference TRBV5-6 and TRBJ1-5): DAGVTQSPTHLIKTRGQQVTLRCSPKSGHDTVSWYQQALGQGPQFIFQYYEEEERQRGNFPDRFSGHQFPNYSSELNVNALLLGDSALYLCASSWRGSYNQPQHFGDGTRLSIL.

The chain joins TRBV6-5 to TRBJ1-5, with 8 bases fitting TRBD1. Germline lookup yields CDR1 MNHEY and CDR2 SVGAGI. Trimming at V came to 6 bases and at J to 2 bases, leaving 3 bases not matched to a gene. The CDR3 is 14 residues long. As DNA, the CDR3 is TGTGCCAGCAGCCAGGACAGGGGCAATCAGCCCCAGCATTTT. Its protein is CASSQDRGNQPQHF.

The rearrangement joins TRBV7-9 to TRBJ2-3; the match to TRBD2 covers 8 bases. Germline V gene data show CDR1 as SEHNR and CDR2 as FQNEAQ (reference sequence). V shed 1 base, J shed 1 base, and the junction held 1 base outside the gene matches. The CDR3 consists of 15 residues. The CDR3 nucleotides are TGTGCCAGCAGCTTAGTGACTAGCGGCACAGATACGCAGTATTTT. Translating it yields CASSLVTSGTDTQYF.

The genes are TRBV5-4 and TRBJ2-3, with D perhaps TRBD1 (5 bases). CDR3 length: 16 residues. Germline CDR1 is SGHNT and CDR2 is YYREEE (reference sequence). Between the trimmed V and J ends, which lost 0 bases and 0 bases, there was a span of 11 bases. The CDR3 here is CASSLGQSGSTDTQYF. CDR3 nucleotides: TGTGCCAGCAGCTTGGGACAGTCAGGTAGCACAGATACGCAGTATTTT.

This clone was detected once. The chain couples TRBV6-5 to TRBJ1-4; maybe TRBD1 (6 bases). V was clipped by 7 bases and J by 5 bases, with 17 bases between them. CDR3 length: 15 amino acids. Per the germline V gene, CDR1 is MNHEY and CDR2 is SVGAGI. CDR3 sequence reads: CASTSDSSRNEKLFF. CDR3 bases: TGTGCCAGCACCTCGGACAGCTCAAGAAATGAAAAACTGTTTTTT.

This sequence joins TRBV29-1 and TRBJ1-2; D uncertain. Deletions cut 4 bases from V and 2 bases from J, with 14 bases between. The CDR3 contains 14 residues. Per the germline V gene, CDR1 is SQVTM and CDR2 is ANQGSEA. In DNA, the CDR3 is TGCAGCGTTGCGGGCGGAGGGTTCAACTATGGCTACACCTTC. Protein product: CSVAGGGFNYGYTF.

The chain carries TRBV28 and TRBJ2-1, with TRBD2 identical over 9 bases. Germline CDR1 is MDHEN and CDR2 is SYDVKM. The junction had 12 bases not matched to a gene; V was cut back by 7 bases and J by 5 bases. The CDR3 sequence is 16 residues long. CDR3 region: CASTPPRAGGHNEQFF. The CDR3 nucleotides read TGTGCCAGCACCCCGCCTCGAGCGGGAGGCCACAATGAGCAGTTCTTC.

The chain uses TRBV5-1 and TRBJ1-5, with 7 bases identical to TRBD1. The germline V gene encodes CDR1 SGHRS and CDR2 YFSETQ. V shed 0 bases and J 6 bases; nucleotides not matched to a gene: 6. The CDR3 totals 15 residues. The CDR3 DNA follows: TGCGCCAGCAGCTTGGGTCAGGGGGTCGGTCAGCCCCAGCATTTT. Translated: CASSLGQGVGQPQHF. Full variable domain (missing parts from reference TRBV5-1 and TRBJ1-5): KAGVTQTPRYLIKTRGQQVTLSCSPISGHRSVSWYQQTPGQGLQFLFEYFSETQRNKGNFPGRFSGRQFSNSRSEMNVSTLELGDSALYLCASSLGQGVGQPQHFGDGTRLSIL.

This chain links TRBV28 with TRBJ1-3, with 9 bases lining up with TRBD1. CDR1 and CDR2 from the germline V gene are MDHEN and SYDVKM. The V segment lost 8 bases and the J segment 4 bases; nucleotides outside the gene matches: 3. There are 13 residues in the CDR3. The CDR3 region has the DNA TGTGCCAGCGGGACAGGGATAGGAAACACCATATATTTT. Encoded protein: CASGTGIGNTIYF.

The chain joins TRBV6-5 to TRBJ1-2, with D perhaps matching TRBD1 (5 bases). Germline V gene data show CDR1 as MNHEY and CDR2 as SVGAGI. V lost 5 bases and J lost 3, with 16 bases in between. The CDR3 runs to 15 residues. The CDR3 here is CASSQLGHVDYGYTF. The CDR3 nucleotides read TGTGCCAGCAGTCAATTGGGGCATGTGGACTATGGCTACACCTTC.

The chain has TRBV5-6 and TRBJ1-6; D is unresolved. Looked up from germline, CDR1 is SGHDT and CDR2 is YYEEEE. The CDR3 loop spans 18 amino acids. Trimming shortened V by 0 bases and J by 0 bases, and 13 bases separated the two germline ends. DNA for the CDR3: TGTGCCAGCAGCTTGGAAGCAAACCCAAGCTCCTATAATTCACCCCTCCACTTT. It is translated as CASSLEANPSSYNSPLHF.

This chain uses TRBV10-3 with TRBJ2-1; TRBD2 agrees at 10 bases. The CDR3 length is 15 residues. CDR1 is ENHRY, CDR2 SYGVKD, per germline. The J segment lost 6 bases and the V segment lost 4 bases, leaving 6 bases of the junction unmatched. CDR3 protein: CAISVAGGNSNEQFF. The CDR3 DNA is TGTGCCATCAGTGTAGCGGGAGGAAATTCCAATGAGCAGTTCTTC.